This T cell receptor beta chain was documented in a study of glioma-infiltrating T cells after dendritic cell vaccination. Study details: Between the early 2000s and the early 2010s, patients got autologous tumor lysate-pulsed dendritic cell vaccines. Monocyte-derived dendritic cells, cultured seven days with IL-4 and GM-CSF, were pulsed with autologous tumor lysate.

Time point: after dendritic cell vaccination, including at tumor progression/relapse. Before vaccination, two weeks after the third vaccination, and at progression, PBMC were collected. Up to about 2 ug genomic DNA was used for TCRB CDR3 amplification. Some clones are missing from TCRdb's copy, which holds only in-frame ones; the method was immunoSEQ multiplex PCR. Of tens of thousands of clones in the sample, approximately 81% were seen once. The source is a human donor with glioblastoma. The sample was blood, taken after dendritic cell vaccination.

CDR3 amino acids: CASSVGTPKETQYF. CDR3 DNA: TGTGCCAGCAGTGTAGGGACACCCAAAGAGACCCAGTACTTC. The chain joins TRBV2 to TRBJ2-5, with a possible D match to TRBD1 (6 bases). The ends were cut back, 4 bases at V and 3 bases at J, with 12 bases in the middle. Looked up from germline, CDR1 is SNHLY and CDR2 is FYNNEI. The CDR3 loop spans 14 amino acids.